Below are 32 T cell receptor beta chains sequenced from a single sample in a study of siplizumab effects on memory and regulatory T cells. Assay used: immunoSEQ multiplex PCR; TCRdb lists only in-frame clones, some missing. The sample contains roughly 80,000 clones, 87% of which appear only once. The sample consisted of Tregs sorted from blood. These TCRs come from a human donor in good health.

The gene calls are TRBV9 and TRBJ2-7; D is uncertain. From germline, CDR1 is SGDLS and CDR2 YYNGEE. The CDR3 has 15 residues. The V and J ends lost 0 bases and 2 bases respectively, with 12 bases between them. CDR3 residues: CASSVGVLPAYEQYF. CDR3 nucleotides: TGTGCCAGCAGCGTAGGGGTCCTACCCGCCTACGAGCAGTACTTC.

The chain recombines TRBV5-1 with TRBJ2-1; 8 bases line up with TRBD2. There are 15 residues in the CDR3. Germline lookup yields CDR1 SGHRS and CDR2 YFSETQ. V shed 4 bases and J 5 bases; nucleotides not matched to a gene: 8. The CDR3 loop reads CASSLSGVSDNEQFF. Here the CDR3 DNA reads TGCGCCAGCAGCCTTAGCGGGGTTTCGGACAATGAGCAGTTCTTC.

The V and J genes are TRBV5-6 and TRBJ1-1; the D is unclear. The germline V gene has CDR1 SGHDT and CDR2 YYEEEE. V gave up 4 bases and J gave up 1 base, with 8 bases separating them. The CDR3 extends over 13 amino acids. CDR3 sequence: CASSRTGNTEAFF. The CDR3 coding sequence is TGTGCCAGCAGCAGGACTGGGAACACTGAAGCTTTCTTT.

This clone has a handful of counts. This rearrangement joins TRBV2 to TRBJ2-1; D call uncertain. The germline CDR1 and CDR2 sequences are SNHLY and FYNNEI. CDR3 size: 13 residues. V lost 2 bases to trimming and J lost 5 bases, with 7 bases between them. The CDR3 sequence: CASSENRDNEQFF. CDR3 DNA: TGTGCCAGCAGTGAAAACCGGGACAATGAGCAGTTCTTC. The variable domain in full, completed from reference TRBV2 and TRBJ2-1, reads EPEVTQTPSHQVTQMGQEVILRCVPISNHLYFYWYRQILGQKVEFLVSFYNNEISEKSEIFDDQFSVERPDGSNFTLKIRSTKLEDSAMYFCASSENRDNEQFFGPGTRLTVL.

In its sample, this clone is medium-sized (0.01 to 0.1%). The chain joins TRBV6-5 to TRBJ1-1; a weak D match, TRBD1 (5 bases). Trimming shortened V by 5 bases and J by 3 bases, and 16 bases separated the two germline ends. Germline V gene sequence: CDR1 MNHEY, CDR2 SVGAGI. This CDR3 contains 15 residues. The CDR3 loop is CASSRGSGTYTEAFF. The CDR3 DNA follows: TGTGCCAGCAGTCGAGGATCAGGGACCTACACTGAAGCTTTCTTT.

This clone came up a few times. The chain joins TRBV28 to TRBJ1-2; D is uncertain. The CDR3 is 12 amino acids. V gave up 7 bases and J gave up 6 bases, with 12 bases separating them. Germline V gene lookup returns CDR1 MDHEN and CDR2 SYDVKM. The CDR3 reads CASTLGPDGYTF. The CDR3 DNA sequence: TGTGCCAGCACCCTGGGCCCGGATGGCTACACCTTC.

V is TRBV7-2 and J is TRBJ2-1; 10 positions match TRBD2. The length of the CDR3 is 16 residues. In germline, CDR1 is SGHTA, CDR2 FQGNSA. Germline trimming cut 0 bases from V and 7 bases from J; bases unmatched to any gene: 6. CDR3 DNA sequence: TGTGCCAGCAGCTTAGCGCTTAGCGGGGGGTGGAATGAGCAGTTCTTC. It yields the protein CASSLALSGGWNEQFF.

The CDR3 region is CASSLTSGGAAQYF. CDR3 sequence (DNA): TGTGCCAGCAGCCTGACTAGCGGGGGGGCCGCGCAGTATTTT. The chain uses TRBV7-3 and TRBJ2-3; TRBD2 aligns across 14 bases. CDR1 is SGHTA, CDR2 FQGTGA, per germline. The CDR3 is 14 residues long. Germline trimming cut 5 bases from V and 10 bases from J; bases unmatched to any gene: 5.

The chain is built from TRBV7-3 and TRBJ2-7, with unresolved D. The germline CDR1 and CDR2 sequences are SGHTA and FQGTGA. The CDR3 loop spans 13 amino acids. V shed 5 bases and J shed 1 base, with 9 bases lying between them. In DNA, the CDR3 is TGTGCCAGCAGCCCTAACCCGTCCTACGAGCAGTACTTC. The encoded protein is CASSPNPSYEQYF.

This clone was found a few times. V usage is TRBV7-9 and J usage is TRBJ2-7; 8 bases map to TRBD1. The V segment lost 4 bases and the J segment 3 bases; nucleotides outside the gene matches: 8. CDR1 is SEHNR, CDR2 FQNEAQ, per germline (reference sequence). The CDR3 is 15 amino acids. The CDR3, as DNA: TGTGCCAGCAGCTCCCCAGGGACAGGCGGCTACGAGCAGTACTTC. This sequence encodes CASSSPGTGGYEQYF.

This clone was observed a single time. The J gene is TRBJ1-1, the V gene TRBV4-3; D is undetermined. The CDR3 has 14 amino acids. V was shortened by 0 bases and J by 7 bases, with 12 bases between the two germline ends. Germline V gives CDR1 LGHNA, CDR2 YSLEER. Here the CDR3 reads CASSQETGADEAFF. CDR3 nucleotide sequence: TGCGCCAGCAGCCAAGAGACGGGAGCAGATGAAGCTTTCTTT.

This chain connects TRBV18 to TRBJ1-3, with a weak D call TRBD1 (5 bases). Looked up from germline, CDR1 is KGHSH and CDR2 is LQKENI. The CDR3 spans 17 residues. Trimming took 0 bases from V and 0 from J, leaving 12 bases between them. CDR3 amino acids: CASSPPGVPSSGNTIYF. In nucleotides, the CDR3 is TGTGCCAGCTCACCACCGGGGGTCCCAAGCTCTGGAAACACCATATATTTT.

This chain joins TRBV7-9 and TRBJ1-3, with 7 bases that match TRBD1. V lost 5 bases and J lost 1; bases outside the gene matches: 2. CDR1 and CDR2 from the germline V gene are SEHNR and FQNEAQ (reference sequence). The CDR3 length is 14 residues. CDR3: CASSPGGSGNTIYF. As DNA, the CDR3 is TGTGCCAGCAGCCCAGGGGGATCTGGAAACACCATATATTTT.

This CDR3 reads CSVEAGHYTF. CDR3 bases: TGCAGCGTTGAAGCAGGGCACTACACCTTC. V is TRBV29-1 and J is TRBJ1-2; D possibly corresponds to TRBD1 (5 bases). The length of the CDR3 is 10 residues. CDR1 and CDR2 (germline): SQVTM, ANQGSEA. V gave up 1 base and J gave up 10 bases, with 7 bases separating them.

The chain combines TRBV11-3 with TRBJ2-2; 9 positions match TRBD2. The J segment lost 2 bases and the V segment lost 8 bases, leaving 6 bases of the junction unmatched. CDR3 length: 15 amino acids. In germline, CDR1 is SGHNT, CDR2 YENEEA. CDR3 region: CASSLSGGNTGELFF. The DNA of the CDR3 is TGTGCCAGCTCACTTAGCGGGGGAAACACCGGGGAGCTGTTTTTT.

This clone was picked up one time. As DNA, the CDR3 is TGCGCCAGCAGCTTGGTGGGGGCGGTTGGAAACACCATATATTTT. Its translation: CASSLVGAVGNTIYF. This sequence joins TRBV5-1 and TRBJ1-3; possible D gene TRBD1, 6 bases. Germline V lookup: CDR1 SGHRS, CDR2 YFSETQ. The CDR3 consists of 15 residues. V lost 0 bases and J 3 bases, leaving 10 bases between the germline ends.

The gene calls are TRBV11-2 and TRBJ2-3; D is ambiguous. The CDR3 has 11 residues. Germline CDR1 is SGHAT and CDR2 is FQNNGV. V was cut by 1 base and J by 6 bases, with 2 bases left in between. CDR3 nucleotide sequence: TGTGCCAGCAGCTTAGCCGATACGCAGTATTTT. Protein product: CASSLADTQYF. The complete variable domain, with remaining parts taken from reference TRBV11-2 and TRBJ2-3, reads EAGVAQSPRYKIIEKRQSVAFWCNPISGHATLYWYQQILGQGPKLLIQFQNNGVVDDSQLPKDRFSAERLKGVDSTLKIQPAKLEDSAVYLCASSLADTQYFGPGTRLTVL.

The V and J genes are TRBV4-2 and TRBJ2-3, with 13 bases aligning to TRBD2. The CDR3 consists of 18 residues. With 5 bases clipped from V and 0 bases from J, the junction kept 8 bases outside the gene matches. Germline-derived CDR1 and CDR2 are LGHNA and YNFKEQ. The CDR3 DNA reads TGTGCCAGCAGCTATAGACTAGCGGGGGGAGAGAGCACAGATACGCAGTATTTT. Translated, it gives CASSYRLAGGESTDTQYF.

This clone was detected once. The genes are TRBV6-6 and TRBJ2-5; D unclear. From germline, CDR1 is MNHNY and CDR2 SVGAGI (reference sequence). This CDR3 contains 13 residues. The germline V and J ends were trimmed by 4 bases and 4 bases, with 10 bases remaining between them. CDR3 in amino acids: CASSLQGPETQYF. CDR3 in DNA: TGTGCCAGCAGTTTGCAAGGGCCAGAGACCCAGTACTTC.

This clone was counted only a few times. The V call is TRBV28, the J call TRBJ2-7, with D maybe TRBD1 (6 bases). Germline V lookup: CDR1 MDHEN, CDR2 SYDVKM. The CDR3 has 14 residues. Trimming took 3 bases from V and 3 from J, leaving 12 bases between them. The DNA of the CDR3 is TGTGCCAGCAGTTTTAGGGACACCAACTACGAGCAGTACTTC. Translating it yields CASSFRDTNYEQYF.

This clone came up once. The chain is built from TRBV30 and TRBJ1-2; TRBD1 aligns across 7 bases. Trimming cost V 0 bases and J 8 bases; bases outside gene matches: 9. The CDR3 spans 14 residues. The germline CDR1 and CDR2 sequences are GTSNPN and SVGIG (reference sequence). This CDR3 reads CAWSVRLTGKGYTF. Written as DNA, the CDR3 is TGTGCCTGGAGTGTACGACTGACAGGGAAGGGCTACACCTTC.

The chain uses TRBV19 and TRBJ1-4; no clear D gene. Germline CDR1 is LNHDA and CDR2 is SQIVND (reference sequence). Trimming pared 2 bases from V and 5 bases from J, leaving 9 bases between. The CDR3 length is 14 residues. DNA of the CDR3: TGTGCCAGTAGTATACGTCGGGGAAATGAAAAACTGTTTTTT. Its protein product is CASSIRRGNEKLFF.

J is TRBJ2-7 and V is TRBV19; the D gene is possibly TRBD2 (6 bases). The CDR3 is made up of 13 amino acids. Between the trimmed V and J ends, which lost 7 bases and 1 base, there was a span of 11 bases. Germline V gene lookup returns CDR1 LNHDA and CDR2 SQIVND (reference sequence). CDR3 amino acids: CASTGRHSYEQYF. For the CDR3, the DNA is TGTGCCAGTACTGGGAGGCATTCCTACGAGCAGTACTTC.

The chain links TRBV9 to TRBJ2-5; perhaps TRBD2 as D (6 bases). The CDR3 extends over 14 amino acids. Germline V gene lookup returns CDR1 SGDLS and CDR2 YYNGEE. V was clipped by 4 bases and J by 3 bases, with 13 bases between them. The CDR3 protein is CASSSKTGEETQYF. The DNA for the CDR3 is TGTGCCAGCAGCTCAAAGACGGGGGAAGAGACCCAGTACTTC. Full variable domain (rest looked up from reference TRBV9 and TRBJ2-5): DSGVTQTPKHLITATGQRVTLRCSPRSGDLSVYWYQQSLDQGLQFLIQYYNGEERAKGNILERFSAQQFPDLHSELNLSSLELGDSALYFCASSSKTGEETQYFGPGTRLLVL.

V is TRBV18 and J is TRBJ2-3, with D maybe TRBD1 (5 bases). From germline, CDR1 is KGHSH and CDR2 LQKENI. Trimming removed 0 bases at V and 1 base at J, with 8 bases between. CDR3 length: 15 amino acids. The CDR3 coding sequence is TGTGCCAGCTCACCACCGCAGGGCCGCACAGATACGCAGTATTTT. Its protein is CASSPPQGRTDTQYF.

This chain joins TRBV29-1 and TRBJ1-1; TRBD1 might be the D (6 bases). Germline assignment: CDR1 SQVTM and CDR2 ANQGSEA. V gave up 2 bases and J gave up 3 bases, with 10 bases separating them. The CDR3 totals 13 residues. The CDR3 protein is CSVEPTGDTEAFF. CDR3 DNA sequence: TGCAGCGTTGAACCGACAGGCGACACTGAAGCTTTCTTT.

The chain links TRBV2 to TRBJ1-2; 7 bases are shared with TRBD1. Germline loops: CDR1 SNHLY, CDR2 FYNNEI. The CDR3 runs 13 residues. Trimming cost V 6 bases and J 4 bases; bases outside gene matches: 5. The CDR3 loop reads CASRGGTAYGYTF. In DNA form, the CDR3 reads TGTGCCAGCAGGGGAGGGACAGCCTATGGCTACACCTTC.

The V gene is TRBV2, the J gene TRBJ2-7; 13 bases map to TRBD2. The germline V gene encodes CDR1 SNHLY and CDR2 FYNNEI. V trimming: 4 bases; J trimming: 0 bases; junction bases outside the gene matches: 3. The CDR3 is made up of 16 amino acids. The CDR3 loop is CASSGGLAGASYEQYF. The CDR3 nucleotides are TGTGCCAGCAGTGGAGGACTAGCGGGGGCCTCCTACGAGCAGTACTTC.

The chain has TRBV5-1 and TRBJ2-5; D gene ambiguous. This CDR3 contains 14 residues. Trimming removed 0 bases from V and 1 base from J, with 7 bases in between. Per germline, CDR1 SGHRS and CDR2 YFSETQ. This CDR3 reads CASSLGRLQETQYF. For the CDR3, the DNA is TGCGCCAGCAGCTTGGGCAGACTCCAAGAGACCCAGTACTTC.

The chain has TRBV19 and TRBJ2-3; D not resolved. Trimming took off 7 bases at V and 2 bases at J, with 13 bases between the two ends. Germline loops: CDR1 LNHDA, CDR2 SQIVND (reference sequence). The CDR3 has 14 amino acids. The CDR3 spells CASTPVQSTDTQYF. The DNA for the CDR3 is TGTGCCAGTACCCCGGTTCAATCCACAGATACGCAGTATTTT.

The chain joins TRBV7-3 to TRBJ2-2, with TRBD2 matching over 8 bases. Germline assignment: CDR1 SGHTA and CDR2 FQGTGA. With V trimmed by 5 bases and J by 4 bases, 6 bases remained unmatched. The CDR3 contains 15 residues. CDR3 sequence reads: CASSTGLAGTGELFF. The DNA for the CDR3 is TGTGCCAGCAGCACAGGACTAGCCGGCACCGGGGAGCTGTTTTTT.

This sequence joins TRBV11-3 and TRBJ2-2, with D tentatively TRBD2 (6 bases). Germline V CDR1 and CDR2: SGHNT, YENEEA. The length of the CDR3 is 16 residues. Trimming took 2 bases from V and 1 from J, leaving 11 bases between them. The CDR3 DNA is TGTGCCAGCAGCTTATGGTCGGGAGTGAACACCGGGGAGCTGTTTTTT. Protein product: CASSLWSGVNTGELFF.